The clone carrying this T cell receptor (beta chain) was recorded at least ten times. This sample is part of a study of naive and memory T cell subsets. Both TRBC1 and TRBC2 were covered by a beta constant-region primer of two equimolar oligonucleotides. Ligated cDNA was amplified by four rounds of PCR with nested alpha and beta constant-region primers and SP2. TCRdb reanalysed the UMI-ligation and nested PCR reads using MiXCR and keeps one entry per CDR3 protein. Seen here are tens of thousands of distinct CDR3 sequences, around 18% observed once, and the top ten hold about 3.4%. Germline V gives CDR1 MNHEY, CDR2 SVGAGI. With 4 bases clipped from V and 4 bases from J, the junction kept 11 bases outside the gene matches. This CDR3 has 16 amino acids.

The clonotype comes from a human donor in good health. The chain has TRBV6-5 and TRBJ2-3; 7 bases are a match to TRBD2. Sequencing was carried out using effector memory CD4+ T cells from blood. As to subset: effector memory, CD45RA- CD27-. CDR3 amino acids: CASSSPGGDSPDTQYF. In DNA, the CDR3 is TGTGCCAGCAGTTCTCCGGGAGGCGATTCCCCAGATACGCAGTATTTT.